This T cell receptor beta chain was sequenced for a study of cytomegalovirus exposure and HLA in healthy donors. Primers: 60 Vbeta forward and 13 Jbeta reverse. Some clones are missing from TCRdb's copy, which holds only in-frame ones; the method was immunoSEQ multiplex PCR. The sample table sets out 100,000 to 150,000 clones. V was pared by 5 bases and J by 6 bases, with 6 bases of the junction left unmatched. The CDR3 spans 13 residues. Per the germline V gene, CDR1 is SEHNR and CDR2 is FQNEAQ (reference sequence). The sample consisted of PBMCs. This receptor was obtained from a man in his forties in good health and CMV-seronegative. The genes are TRBV7-9 and TRBJ2-7, with 8 bases lining up with TRBD1. The CDR3 sequence is CASSQAGGGEQYF. As DNA, the CDR3 is TGTGCCAGCAGCCAGGCAGGGGGCGGCGAGCAGTACTTC.